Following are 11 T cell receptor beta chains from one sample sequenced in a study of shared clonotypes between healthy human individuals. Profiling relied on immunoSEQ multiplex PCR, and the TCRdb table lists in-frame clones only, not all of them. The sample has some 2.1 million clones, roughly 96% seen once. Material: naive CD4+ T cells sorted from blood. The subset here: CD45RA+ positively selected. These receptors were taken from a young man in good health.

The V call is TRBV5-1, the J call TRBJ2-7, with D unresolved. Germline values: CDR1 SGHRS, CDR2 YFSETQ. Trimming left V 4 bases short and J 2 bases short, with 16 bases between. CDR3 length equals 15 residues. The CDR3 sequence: CASSLAWTSTYEQYF. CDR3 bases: TGCGCCAGCAGCCTGGCATGGACCAGCACCTACGAGCAGTACTTC. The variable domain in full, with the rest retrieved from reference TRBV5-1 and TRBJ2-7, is KAGVTQTPRYLIKTRGQQVTLSCSPISGHRSVSWYQQTPGQGLQFLFEYFSETQRNKGNFPGRFSGRQFSNSRSEMNVSTLELGDSALYLCASSLAWTSTYEQYFGPGTRLTVT.

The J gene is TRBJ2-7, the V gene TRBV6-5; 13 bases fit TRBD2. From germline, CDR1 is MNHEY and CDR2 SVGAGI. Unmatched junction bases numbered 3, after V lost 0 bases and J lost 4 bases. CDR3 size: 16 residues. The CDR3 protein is CASSYSKLAGGYEQYF. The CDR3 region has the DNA TGTGCCAGCAGTTACTCGAAACTAGCGGGAGGGTACGAGCAGTACTTC.

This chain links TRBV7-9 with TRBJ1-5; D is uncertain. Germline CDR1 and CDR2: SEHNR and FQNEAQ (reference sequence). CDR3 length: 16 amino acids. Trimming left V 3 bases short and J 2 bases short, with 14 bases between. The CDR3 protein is CASSFLSPEGNQPQHF. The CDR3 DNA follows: TGTGCCAGCAGCTTCCTATCCCCGGAAGGCAATCAGCCCCAGCATTTT.

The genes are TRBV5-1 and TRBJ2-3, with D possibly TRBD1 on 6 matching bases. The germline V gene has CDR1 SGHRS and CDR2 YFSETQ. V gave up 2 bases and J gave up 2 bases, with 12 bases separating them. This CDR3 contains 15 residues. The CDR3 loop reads CASSFDGQPTDTQYF. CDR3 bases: TGCGCCAGCAGCTTCGACGGACAGCCCACAGATACGCAGTATTTT.

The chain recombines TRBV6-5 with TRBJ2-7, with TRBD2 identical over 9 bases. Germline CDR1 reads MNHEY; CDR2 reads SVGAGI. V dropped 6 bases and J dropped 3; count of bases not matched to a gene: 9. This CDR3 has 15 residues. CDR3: CASRSRAGGDYEQYF. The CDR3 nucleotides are TGTGCCAGCAGGTCAAGGGCGGGAGGGGACTACGAGCAGTACTTC.

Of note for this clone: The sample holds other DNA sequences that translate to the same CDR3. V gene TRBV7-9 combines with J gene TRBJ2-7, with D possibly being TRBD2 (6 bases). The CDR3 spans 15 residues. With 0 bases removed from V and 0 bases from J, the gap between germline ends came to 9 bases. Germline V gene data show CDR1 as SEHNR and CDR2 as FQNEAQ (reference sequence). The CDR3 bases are TGTGCCAGCAGCTTAGCGGGAGGTAGCTCCTACGAGCAGTACTTC. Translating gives CASSLAGGSSYEQYF.

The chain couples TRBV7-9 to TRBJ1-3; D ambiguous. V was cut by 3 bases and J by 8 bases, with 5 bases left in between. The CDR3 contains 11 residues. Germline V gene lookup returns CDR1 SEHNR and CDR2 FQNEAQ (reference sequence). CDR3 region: CASSFGDTIYF. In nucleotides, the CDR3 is TGTGCCAGCAGCTTTGGGGACACCATATATTTT. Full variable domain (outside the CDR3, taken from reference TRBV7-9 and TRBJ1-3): DTGVSQNPRHKITKRGQNVTFRCDPISEHNRLYWYRQTLGQGPEFLTYFQNEAQLEKSRLLSDRFSAERPKGSFSTLEIQRTEQGDSAMYLCASSFGDTIYFGEGSWLTVV.

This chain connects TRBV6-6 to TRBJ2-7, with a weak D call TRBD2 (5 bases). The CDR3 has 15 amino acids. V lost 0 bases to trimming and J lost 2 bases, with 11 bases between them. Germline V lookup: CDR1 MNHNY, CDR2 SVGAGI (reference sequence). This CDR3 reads CASSYSMGSTYEQYF. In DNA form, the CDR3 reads TGTGCCAGCAGTTACTCCATGGGGAGCACCTACGAGCAGTACTTC.

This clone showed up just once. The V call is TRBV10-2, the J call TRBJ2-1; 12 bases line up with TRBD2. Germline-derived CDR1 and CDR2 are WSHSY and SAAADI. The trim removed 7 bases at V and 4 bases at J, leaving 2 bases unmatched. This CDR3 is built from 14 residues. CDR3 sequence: CASKLAGGYNEQFF. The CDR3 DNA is TGCGCCAGCAAACTAGCGGGAGGATACAATGAGCAGTTCTTC.

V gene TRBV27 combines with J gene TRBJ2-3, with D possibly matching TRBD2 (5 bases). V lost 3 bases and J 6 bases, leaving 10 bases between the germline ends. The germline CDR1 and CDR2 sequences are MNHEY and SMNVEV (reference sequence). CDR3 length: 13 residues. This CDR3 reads CASSFSGSDTQYF. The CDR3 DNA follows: TGTGCCAGCAGTTTCTCGGGGTCCGATACGCAGTATTTT.

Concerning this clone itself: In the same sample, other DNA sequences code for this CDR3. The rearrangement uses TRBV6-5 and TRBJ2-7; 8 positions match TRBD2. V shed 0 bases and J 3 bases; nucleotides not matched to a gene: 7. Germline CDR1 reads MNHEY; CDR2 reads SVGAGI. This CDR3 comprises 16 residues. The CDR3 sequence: CASSYSLAGGSYEQYF. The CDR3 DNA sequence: TGTGCCAGCAGTTACTCCCTGGCGGGAGGCAGCTACGAGCAGTACTTC.